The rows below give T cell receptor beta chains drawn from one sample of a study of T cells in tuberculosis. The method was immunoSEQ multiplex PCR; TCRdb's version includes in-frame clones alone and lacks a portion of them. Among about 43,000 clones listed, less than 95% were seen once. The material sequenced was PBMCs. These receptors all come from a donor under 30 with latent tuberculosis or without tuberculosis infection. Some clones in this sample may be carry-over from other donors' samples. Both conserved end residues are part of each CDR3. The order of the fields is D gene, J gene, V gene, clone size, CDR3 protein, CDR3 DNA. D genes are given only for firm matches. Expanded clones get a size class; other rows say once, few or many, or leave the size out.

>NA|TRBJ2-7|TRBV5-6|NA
CASSRIARLSYEQYF
TGTGCCAGCAGCCGCATCGCCAGGTTATCCTACGAGCAGTACTTC
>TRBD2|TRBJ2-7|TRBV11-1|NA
CASSVELAGGPLFEQYF
TGTGCCAGCAGCGTCGAACTAGCGGGAGGGCCCCTATTCGAGCAGTACTTC
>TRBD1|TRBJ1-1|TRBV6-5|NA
CASSPRAGGFTEAFF
TGTGCCAGCAGTCCCCGGGCAGGGGGCTTTACTGAAGCTTTCTTT
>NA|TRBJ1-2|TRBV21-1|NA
CASSNNPRDSFGQNYGYTF
TGTGCCAGCAGCAACAATCCCCGGGACAGCTTCGGGCAGAACTATGGCTACACCTTC
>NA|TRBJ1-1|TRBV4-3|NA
CASSQVSGTEAFF
TGCGCCAGCAGCCAAGTATCGGGGACTGAAGCTTTCTTT
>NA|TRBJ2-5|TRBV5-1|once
CASSSGHLVGQETQYF
TGCGCCAGCAGCTCCGGACACCTGGTAGGACAAGAGACCCAGTACTTC
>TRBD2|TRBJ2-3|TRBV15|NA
CATSRDLRGGTDTQYF
TGTGCCACCAGCAGAGATCTCCGGGGGGGTACAGATACGCAGTATTTT
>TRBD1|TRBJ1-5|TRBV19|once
CASTEGQINQPQHF
TGTGCCAGTACCGAGGGACAGATAAATCAGCCCCAGCATTTT
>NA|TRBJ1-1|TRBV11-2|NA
CASSLVQTEFTEAFF
TGTGCCAGCAGCTTGGTCCAGACAGAATTCACTGAAGCTTTCTTT
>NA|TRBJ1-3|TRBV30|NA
CAWSRTTVTGPGNTIYF
TGTGCCTGGAGCCGGACCACAGTTACAGGTCCTGGAAACACCATATATTTT
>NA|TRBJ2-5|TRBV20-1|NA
CSAPAKMTQYF
TGCAGTGCCCCAGCGAAAATGACCCAGTACTTC
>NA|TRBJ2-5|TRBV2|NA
CASSVRDYQETQYF
TGTGCCAGCAGTGTCCGGGACTACCAAGAGACCCAGTACTTC
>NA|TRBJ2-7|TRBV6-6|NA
CASSYDFPSEQYF
TGTGCCAGCAGTTACGACTTCCCGAGCGAGCAGTACTTC
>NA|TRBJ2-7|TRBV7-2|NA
CASSLGAGLSSYEQYF
TGTGCCAGCAGCTTAGGGGCGGGACTGAGCTCCTACGAGCAGTACTTC
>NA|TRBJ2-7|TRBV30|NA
CAWSPALAISYEQYF
TGTGCCTGGAGCCCCGCACTAGCTATATCCTACGAGCAGTACTTC
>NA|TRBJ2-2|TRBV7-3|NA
CASSLYGRRDTGELFF
TGTGCCAGCAGCTTATACGGGAGACGGGACACCGGGGAGCTGTTTTTT
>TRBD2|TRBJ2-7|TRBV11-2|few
CASSLASGRIYEQYF
TGTGCCAGCAGCTTAGCTAGCGGGAGAATCTACGAGCAGTACTTC
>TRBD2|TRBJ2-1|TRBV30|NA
CAWELGLAGREQFF
TGTGCCTGGGAGTTAGGGCTAGCGGGACGTGAGCAGTTCTTC
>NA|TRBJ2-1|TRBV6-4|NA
CASSDSRGVRGNNEQFF
TGTGCCAGCAGTGACTCGCGTGGTGTCAGGGGAAACAATGAGCAGTTCTTC
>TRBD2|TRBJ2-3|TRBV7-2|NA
CASSLDLAGGTDTQYF
TGTGCCAGCAGCTTAGATTTAGCGGGAGGGACAGATACGCAGTATTTT
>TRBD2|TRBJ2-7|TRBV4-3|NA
CASSQGAGDYEQYF
TGCGCCAGCAGCCAGGGAGCGGGAGATTACGAGCAGTACTTC
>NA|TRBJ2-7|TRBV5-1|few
CASSLRYDRFYEQYF
TGCGCCAGCAGCTTGAGATATGACAGATTCTACGAGCAGTACTTC
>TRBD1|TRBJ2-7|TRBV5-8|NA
CASSWGQGAYEQYF
TGTGCCAGCAGCTGGGGACAGGGTGCCTACGAGCAGTACTTC
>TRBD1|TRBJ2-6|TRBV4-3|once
CASSQEPTGWSGANVLTF
TGCGCCAGCAGCCAAGAACCGACAGGGTGGTCTGGGGCCAACGTCCTGACTTTC
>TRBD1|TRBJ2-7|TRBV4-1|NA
CASSRSGTGDYEQYF
TGCGCCAGCAGCCGAAGTGGGACAGGGGACTACGAGCAGTACTTC
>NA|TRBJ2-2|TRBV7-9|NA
CASSFGRVQRNTGELFF
TGTGCCAGCAGCTTTGGCAGGGTCCAACGGAACACCGGGGAGCTGTTTTTT
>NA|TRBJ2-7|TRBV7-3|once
CASSLSGSEQYF
TGTGCCAGCAGCCTCTCGGGGAGCGAGCAGTACTTC
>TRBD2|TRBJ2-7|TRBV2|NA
CASRRTSASISASYEQYF
TGTGCCAGCAGGAGGACTAGCGCTTCCATCTCCGCCTCCTACGAGCAGTACTTC
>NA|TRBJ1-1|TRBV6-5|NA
CASSYSTGEAFF
TGTGCCAGCAGTTACTCCACGGGTGAAGCTTTCTTT
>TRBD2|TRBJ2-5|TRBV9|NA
CASSVAGGGETQYF
TGTGCCAGCAGCGTAGCGGGAGGGGGGGAGACCCAGTACTTC
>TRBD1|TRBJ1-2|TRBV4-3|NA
CASSQEGGRSQGYTF
TGCGCCAGCAGCCAAGAAGGGGGCAGATCGCAGGGCTACACCTTC
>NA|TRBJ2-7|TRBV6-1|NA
CASSQIQGGRDEQYF
TGTGCCAGCAGTCAAATCCAGGGTGGTAGAGACGAGCAGTACTTC
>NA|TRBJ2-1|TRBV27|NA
CASSLSEFWQGTYNEQFF
TGTGCCAGCAGTTTATCGGAGTTTTGGCAGGGGACCTACAATGAGCAGTTCTTC
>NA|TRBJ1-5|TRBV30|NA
CAWNAGVDQPQHF
TGTGCCTGGAACGCAGGGGTTGATCAGCCCCAGCATTTT
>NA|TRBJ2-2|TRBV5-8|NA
CASSSGTLNTGELFF
TGTGCCAGCAGCTCAGGGACACTAAACACCGGGGAGCTGTTTTTT
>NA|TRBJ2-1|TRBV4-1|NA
CASQANMNSYNEQFF
TGCGCCAGCCAAGCAAATATGAACTCCTACAATGAGCAGTTCTTC
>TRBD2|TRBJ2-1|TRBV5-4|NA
CASSLASSGGSYNEQFF
TGTGCCAGCAGCTTGGCGTCTAGCGGAGGCTCCTACAATGAGCAGTTCTTC
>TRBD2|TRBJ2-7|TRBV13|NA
CASSFWAGGPVNEQYF
TGTGCCAGCAGCTTCTGGGCGGGAGGGCCCGTCAACGAGCAGTACTTC
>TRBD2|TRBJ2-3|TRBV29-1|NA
CSVVIAGPSTDTQYF
TGCAGCGTTGTTATAGCGGGACCGAGCACAGATACGCAGTATTTT
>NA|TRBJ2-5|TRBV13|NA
CASSVWGLQETQYF
TGTGCCAGCAGCGTCTGGGGCCTCCAAGAGACCCAGTACTTC